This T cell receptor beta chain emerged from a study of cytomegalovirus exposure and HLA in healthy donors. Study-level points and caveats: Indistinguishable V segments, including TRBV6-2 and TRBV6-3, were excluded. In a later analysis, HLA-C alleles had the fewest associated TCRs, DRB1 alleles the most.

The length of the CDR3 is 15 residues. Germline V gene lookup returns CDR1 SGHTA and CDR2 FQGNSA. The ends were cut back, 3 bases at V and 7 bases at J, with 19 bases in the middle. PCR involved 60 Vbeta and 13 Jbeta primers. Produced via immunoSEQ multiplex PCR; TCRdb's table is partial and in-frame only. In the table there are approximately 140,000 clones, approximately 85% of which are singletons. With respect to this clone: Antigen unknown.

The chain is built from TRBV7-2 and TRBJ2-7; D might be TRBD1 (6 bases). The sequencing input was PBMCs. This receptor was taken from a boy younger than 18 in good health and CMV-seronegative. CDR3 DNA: TGTGCCAGCAGCTTTGGCCATAGGGGGAGCGGAGAGCAGTACTTC. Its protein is CASSFGHRGSGEQYF.